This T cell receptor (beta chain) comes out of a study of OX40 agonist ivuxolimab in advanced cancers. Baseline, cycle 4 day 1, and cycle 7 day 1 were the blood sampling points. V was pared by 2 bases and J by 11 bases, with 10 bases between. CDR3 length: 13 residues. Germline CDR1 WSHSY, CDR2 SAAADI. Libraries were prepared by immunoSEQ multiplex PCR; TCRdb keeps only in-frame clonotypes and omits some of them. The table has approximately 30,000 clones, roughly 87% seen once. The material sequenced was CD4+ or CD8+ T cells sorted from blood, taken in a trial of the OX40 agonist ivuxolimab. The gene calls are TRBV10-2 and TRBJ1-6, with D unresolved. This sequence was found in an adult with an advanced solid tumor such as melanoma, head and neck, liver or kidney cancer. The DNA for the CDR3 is TGCGCCAGCAGTGAGGGGGTCGGAACACCCCTCCACTTT. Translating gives CASSEGVGTPLHF.